The 23 T cell receptor beta chains below come from one sample, sequenced in a study of cytomegalovirus exposure and HLA in healthy donors. The PCR contained 60 Vbeta and 13 Jbeta primers. Produced via immunoSEQ multiplex PCR; TCRdb's table is partial and in-frame only. The sample has around 120,000 clones, around 80% seen once. Sequencing was done on a sample of PBMCs. These receptors originate from a man aged 45-65 years in good health and CMV-seronegative.

The J gene is TRBJ2-1, the V gene TRBV28; 7 bases fit TRBD2. The ends lost 10 bases at V and 8 bases at J; junction bases unmatched: 17. CDR3 length equals 15 residues. From germline, CDR1 is MDHEN and CDR2 SYDVKM. DNA for the CDR3: TGTGCCATCGTGACGGCGGGGGAAATTAGCGATGAGCAGTTCTTC. Its translation is CAIVTAGEISDEQFF.

The V gene is TRBV5-4, the J gene TRBJ2-7, with 12 bases lining up with TRBD2. The CDR3 has 17 residues. Trimming at V came to 4 bases and at J to 7 bases, leaving 15 bases not matched to a gene. Germline V lookup: CDR1 SGHNT, CDR2 YYREEE (reference sequence). This CDR3 is CASSQSLRLAGAREQYF. The CDR3 nucleotides are TGTGCCAGCAGCCAAAGCCTTCGACTAGCGGGAGCACGGGAGCAGTACTTC.

The V call is TRBV6-5, the J call TRBJ2-4; D not certain. The CDR3 consists of 14 residues. V shed 6 bases and J shed 2 bases, with 11 bases lying between them. Germline lookup yields CDR1 MNHEY and CDR2 SVGAGI. CDR3 protein: CASSPRLTKNIQYF. The DNA of the CDR3 is TGTGCCAGCAGCCCTAGACTTACCAAAAACATTCAGTACTTC.

The chain links TRBV6-1 to TRBJ1-6; no firm D call. Germline loops: CDR1 MNHNS, CDR2 SASEGT. Deletions cut 2 bases from V and 1 base from J, with 6 bases between. This CDR3 is 15 amino acids long. The CDR3 loop reads CASSETESYNSPLHF. CDR3 coding DNA: TGTGCCAGCAGTGAAACGGAGTCCTATAATTCACCCCTCCACTTT.

The J gene is TRBJ2-1, the V gene TRBV19; D is unresolved. Trimming removed 1 base at V and 12 bases at J, with 16 bases between. Germline values: CDR1 LNHDA, CDR2 SQIVND (reference sequence). This CDR3 spans 14 amino acids. The CDR3: CASSIAPLESGQFF. The DNA of the CDR3 is TGTGCCAGTAGTATAGCCCCCCTCGAGTCCGGGCAGTTCTTC.

A note on this clone: One junction end does not reproduce the germline sequence, and a read error may be involved. The chain couples TRBV6-5 to TRBJ1-5; D uncertain. Germline-derived CDR1 and CDR2 are MNHEY and SVGAGI. This CDR3 spans 13 amino acids. CDR3 loop: CASSPISNRPQHF. CDR3 in DNA: TGTGCCAGCAGTCCCATTAGCAATCGGCCCCAGCATTTT.

The CDR3 loop reads CASSQEEAAFEPQHF. The CDR3 region has the DNA TGTGCCAGCAGCCAAGAGGAGGCAGCCTTTGAGCCCCAGCATTTT. This chain links TRBV4-2 with TRBJ1-5; D call uncertain. Germline V gene data show CDR1 as LGHNA and CDR2 as YNFKEQ. CDR3 length: 15 residues. Trimming stripped 0 bases from V and 8 bases from J, with 14 bases between.

For the CDR3, the DNA is TGTGCCAGCAGACTACAGGGGCCCTCGGGGGAAAAACTGTTTTTT. This gives the protein CASRLQGPSGEKLFF. The V gene is TRBV5-6, the J gene TRBJ1-4; 7 nucleotides align to TRBD1. Germline V CDR1 and CDR2: SGHDT, YYEEEE. The CDR3 length is 15 residues. V was pared by 5 bases and J by 8 bases, with 12 bases of the junction left unmatched.

The CDR3 region is CASSLREGRNEQFF. DNA for the CDR3: TGCGCCAGCAGTCTGAGGGAGGGCCGAAATGAGCAGTTCTTC. V is TRBV5-1 and J is TRBJ2-1, with 7 nucleotides matching TRBD2. Germline CDR1 is SGHRS and CDR2 is YFSETQ. The J segment lost 7 bases and the V segment lost 5 bases, leaving 9 bases of the junction unmatched. This CDR3 is 14 amino acids long.

The rearrangement links TRBV5-4 to TRBJ1-1; possible D gene TRBD1, 6 bases. Germline V lookup: CDR1 SGHNT, CDR2 YYREEE (reference sequence). Between the trimmed V and J ends, which lost 2 bases and 5 bases, there was a span of 19 bases. This CDR3 contains 16 residues. The CDR3 reads CASSLDPRGGRTEAFF. For the CDR3, the DNA is TGTGCCAGCAGCTTAGATCCGAGGGGGGGGAGAACTGAAGCTTTCTTT.

V gene TRBV9 combines with J gene TRBJ1-2; D may be TRBD1 (6 bases). The CDR3 has 14 residues. CDR1 SGDLS and CDR2 YYNGEE come from the germline V gene. Trimming shortened V by 0 bases and J by 6 bases, and 12 bases separated the two germline ends. CDR3 residues: CASSVDRRGHGYTF. As DNA, the CDR3 is TGTGCCAGCAGCGTAGATAGGCGGGGGCATGGCTACACCTTC. Full variable domain (missing parts from reference TRBV9 and TRBJ1-2): DSGVTQTPKHLITATGQRVTLRCSPRSGDLSVYWYQQSLDQGLQFLIQYYNGEERAKGNILERFSAQQFPDLHSELNLSSLELGDSALYFCASSVDRRGHGYTFGSGTRLTVV.

The chain couples TRBV28 to TRBJ1-2; weak D call: TRBD1 (6 bases). The CDR3 has 13 residues. Germline V CDR1 and CDR2: MDHEN, SYDVKM. The V end lost 3 bases, the J end lost 7 bases, and 12 bases lay between the germline ends. The CDR3 here is CASSLVRGTGYTF. DNA of the CDR3: TGTGCCAGCAGTTTGGTCAGGGGCACTGGCTACACCTTC.

In this sample, this clone turned up a few times. The chain uses TRBV13 and TRBJ2-7; a weak D match, TRBD1 (6 bases). Germline assignment: CDR1 PRHDT and CDR2 FYEKMQ (reference sequence). This CDR3 has 15 residues. V lost 4 bases to trimming and J lost 1 base, with 14 bases between them. The CDR3 here is CASSSFRDKSYEQYF. In nucleotides, the CDR3 is TGTGCCAGCAGCTCGTTCCGGGACAAGTCCTACGAGCAGTACTTC.

This sequence joins TRBV5-1 and TRBJ2-5, with D uncertain. CDR1 is SGHRS and CDR2 is YFSETQ in the germline V gene. V lost 1 base, J lost 5 bases, and 9 bases lay in between. CDR3 length equals 13 residues. The CDR3 is CASSLRAWETQYF. CDR3 coding DNA: TGCGCCAGCAGCTTGCGAGCTTGGGAGACCCAGTACTTC.

The chain recombines TRBV7-9 with TRBJ2-1, with TRBD1 matching 7 bases. Germline V gene sequence: CDR1 SEHNR, CDR2 FQNEAQ (reference sequence). The trim removed 1 base at V and 3 bases at J, leaving 9 bases unmatched. The CDR3 runs to 17 residues. The CDR3 coding sequence is TGTGCCAGCAGCTTAGTTAGGGCCAGGGGGATCTACAATGAGCAGTTCTTC. It encodes CASSLVRARGIYNEQFF.

The chain combines TRBV28 with TRBJ2-5; the match to TRBD1 covers 10 bases. The closer fit of TRBJ2-7 to the DNA end suggests the J call may be wrong. In germline, CDR1 is MDHEN, CDR2 SYDVKM. CDR3 length: 18 amino acids. The CDR3: CASSTPDRGRGFGYEQYF. The CDR3 region has the DNA TGTGCCAGCAGTACTCCGGACAGGGGGAGGGGATTTGGATACGAGCAGTACTTC.

The V gene is TRBV5-1, the J gene TRBJ1-2, with 10 bases identical to TRBD1. The germline CDR1 and CDR2 sequences are SGHRS and YFSETQ. The V and J ends lost 7 bases and 3 bases, in that order; junction bases with no gene match: 12. The CDR3 is 16 residues long. Here the CDR3 DNA reads TGCGCCAGCTCCGGTACGACGACAGGGGGCGACTATGGCTACACCTTC. It specifies CASSGTTTGGDYGYTF.

The chain is built from TRBV6-5 and TRBJ1-1, with D uncertain. The germline V and J ends were trimmed by 6 bases and 8 bases, with 13 bases remaining between them. CDR1 is MNHEY, CDR2 SVGAGI, per germline. This CDR3 has 12 amino acids. The CDR3 DNA reads as TGTGCCAGCAGACCCCGCGTGGGCGAAGCTTTCTTT. Protein product: CASRPRVGEAFF.

The chain uses TRBV28 and TRBJ2-2; no definite D call. V lost 8 bases and J 3 bases, leaving 19 bases between the germline ends. CDR3 length: 16 amino acids. Per germline, CDR1 MDHEN and CDR2 SYDVKM. The CDR3 coding sequence is TGTGCCAGCGGAACGGTGGCCGGGTATGACACCGGGGAGCTGTTTTTT. Its protein product is CASGTVAGYDTGELFF.

The chain is built from TRBV6-1 and TRBJ2-7; a weak D match, TRBD1 (6 bases). The length of the CDR3 is 12 residues. From germline, CDR1 is MNHNS and CDR2 SASEGT. V was clipped by 6 bases and J by 3 bases, with 9 bases between them. The CDR3 DNA sequence: TGTGCCAGCAGACTACAGGGCTACGAGCAGTACTTC. It is translated as CASRLQGYEQYF.

This clone was seen more than once but under ten times. The rearrangement uses TRBV6-5 and TRBJ1-5, with D perhaps TRBD1 (5 bases). Trimming removed 6 bases at V and 5 bases at J, with 8 bases between. The CDR3 spans 12 residues. Per the germline V gene, CDR1 is MNHEY and CDR2 is SVGAGI. CDR3 DNA sequence: TGTGCCAGCAGCGGGGGGGATCAGCCCCAGCATTTT. Translated, it gives CASSGGDQPQHF.

This chain connects TRBV19 to TRBJ2-7; weak D call: TRBD1 (6 bases). V gave up 8 bases and J gave up 0 bases, with 14 bases separating them. The CDR3 loop spans 14 amino acids. Germline CDR1 reads LNHDA; CDR2 reads SQIVND (reference sequence). CDR3 coding DNA: TGTGCCAGTGGACCGGGACACAACTCCTACGAGCAGTACTTC. Translated: CASGPGHNSYEQYF. The whole variable domain, filled in from reference TRBV19 and TRBJ2-7, reads DGGITQSPKYLFRKEGQNVTLSCEQNLNHDAMYWYRQDPGQGLRLIYYSQIVNDFQKGDIAEGYSVSREKKESFPLTVTSAQKNPTAFYLCASGPGHNSYEQYFGPGTRLTVT.

The V and J genes are TRBV27 and TRBJ1-6; 9 bases map to TRBD1. Trimming at V came to 10 bases and at J to 8 bases, leaving 6 bases not matched to a gene. The length of the CDR3 is 13 residues. CDR1 is MNHEY, CDR2 SMNVEV, per germline (reference sequence). The CDR3 coding sequence is TGTGCCACTTCGGACAGGGGTTATTCACCCCTCCACTTT. It codes for CATSDRGYSPLHF.